The next 6 T cell receptor beta chains were all read from a single sample in a study of blood T cell repertoires in COVID-19. Produced via immunoSEQ multiplex PCR; TCRdb's table is partial and in-frame only. This sample has about 440,000 clones, with less than 95% found just once. Sequencing used PBMCs or T cells enriched from blood (not recorded which). These receptors all stem from a man younger than 35 who had recovered from COVID-19.

The chain is built from TRBV12-5 and TRBJ1-1, with D tentatively TRBD1 (6 bases). The germline V gene encodes CDR1 LGHNT and CDR2 FRNRAP. Trimming removed 6 bases from V and 0 bases from J, with 17 bases in between. The CDR3 is made up of 16 amino acids. CDR3 DNA: TGTGCTAGTGGGATCCACTGGGGGGGCATGAACACTGAAGCTTTCTTT. This gives the protein CASGIHWGGMNTEAFF. Combining the CDR3 with reference TRBV12-5 and TRBJ1-1 gives the whole variable domain DARVTQTPRHKVTEMGQEVTMRCQPILGHNTVFWYRQTMMQGLELLAYFRNRAPLDDSGMPKDRFSAEMPDATLATLKIQPSEPRDSAVYFCASGIHWGGMNTEAFFGQGTRLTVV.

In nucleotides, the CDR3 is TGTGCCAGCAGTTACCTGAGACACGAAACAGGCTACGAGCAGTACTTC. Its protein is CASSYLRHETGYEQYF. The gene calls are TRBV6-6 and TRBJ2-7; the D gene is possibly TRBD1 (5 bases). The V gene lost 2 bases and the J gene lost 3 bases, with 17 bases spanning the gap. The CDR3 has 16 residues. Per the germline V gene, CDR1 is MNHNY and CDR2 is SVGAGI (reference sequence).

V and J are TRBV2 and TRBJ1-1; D perhaps matches TRBD1 (6 bases). CDR1 is SNHLY, CDR2 FYNNEI, per germline. The CDR3 covers 14 residues. V was trimmed by 4 bases and J by 7 bases, leaving 16 bases between them. The chain's CDR3 is CASSAGQGFGEAFF. DNA of the CDR3: TGTGCCAGCAGTGCGGGCCAGGGGTTCGGTGAAGCTTTCTTT.

The chain uses TRBV5-4 and TRBJ2-1, with D perhaps matching TRBD2 (5 bases). The length of the CDR3 is 14 residues. Germline loops: CDR1 SGHNT, CDR2 YYREEE (reference sequence). Trimming shortened V by 4 bases and J by 6 bases, and 14 bases separated the two germline ends. The CDR3 loop reads CASSPELDSNEQFF. For the CDR3, the DNA is TGTGCCAGCAGCCCGGAACTAGACTCCAATGAGCAGTTCTTC.

The chain combines TRBV19 with TRBJ2-1; 7 bases map to TRBD2. V dropped 3 bases and J dropped 2; count of bases not matched to a gene: 1. The CDR3 length is 14 residues. The germline CDR1 and CDR2 sequences are LNHDA and SQIVND (reference sequence). The CDR3 region is CASSIAGAYNEQFF. The CDR3, as DNA: TGTGCCAGTAGTATTGCGGGGGCCTACAATGAGCAGTTCTTC.

The chain employs TRBV28 and TRBJ1-5, with D uncertain. The CDR3 covers 16 residues. V lost 9 bases and J 0 bases, leaving 18 bases between the germline ends. Germline loops: CDR1 MDHEN, CDR2 SYDVKM. CDR3 sequence reads: CASSGRGLYSNQPQHF. CDR3 sequence (DNA): TGTGCCAGTAGCGGACGGGGATTATATAGCAATCAGCCCCAGCATTTT.